This TCR beta chain was identified during a study of OX40 agonist ivuxolimab in advanced cancers. Background on the whole study: Ivuxolimab was an agonistic, fully human IgG2 monoclonal antibody directed against OX40 (CD134), a costimulatory receptor. Prior anti-PD-1, anti-PD-L1 or anti-CTLA-4 therapy was permitted, and checkpoint inhibitors had been received by roughly 40% of dose-escalation patients. The purpose of peripheral TCRbeta sequencing was to test whether ivuxolimab changed TCR sequence diversity and led to clonal T-cell expansion. The dose-escalation cohort was approximately 83% male with a mean age of around 64 years, ranging from about 20 to 80. Among the roughly 50 dose-escalation patients, approximately 20 had hepatocellular carcinoma, 15 or so melanoma, 9 renal cell carcinoma and 9 head and neck cancer. Intravenous ivuxolimab was administered to patients every 2 weeks at six dose levels: 0.01, 0.1, 0.3, 1.5, 3 and 10 mg/kg. The monotherapy dose-escalation portion (N of about 50 patients) of the phase I ivuxolimab trial is reported in the paper. Partial responses occurred in three dose-escalation patients, of whom one had hepatocellular carcinoma and two had cutaneous melanoma.

For this chain, trimming is 6 bases at the V end and 3 bases at the J end, and the number of junction bases without a gene match is 5. The germline V gene (reference sequence) sets CDR1 to MNHNY and CDR2 to SVGAGI. The CDR3, from cysteine to phenylalanine, totals 14 residues. The retained sequence is limited to the CDR3, 42 bases, with the frame set at the first base. In regard to this clone: No cognate antigen has been identified for it. The input lacks base qualities; no much larger clone sits a single base away.

Genomic DNA was extracted from sorted cells for sequencing of the TCRbeta CDR3 region. The immunoSEQ Assay was used for sequencing of TCRbeta CDR3 regions. The table comes from immuneACCESS by way of TCRdb, which keeps in-frame sequences with V and J called. Part of the clones is missing from these tables; in studies checked, under half for an unresolved V gene and the rest for unknown reasons. This sample holds about 73,000 clones; 86% were observed only once. Roughly 8% of the sample is taken by the ten largest. The investigation overall reported the following: Low levels of normalized T-cell clonal expansion were also seen in some patients who did not respond. At doses of 0.1 to 3.0 mg/kg, clonal expansion of both CD4+ and CD8+ blood T cells was observed from baseline to week 6. On average, CD8+ T cells showed more expanded clones than CD4+ T cells after ivuxolimab. In the 0.1-3.0 mg/kg groups, partial responders had among the lowest normalized peripheral clonal expansion, particularly in CD8+ T cells. Antigen specificity was not determined for the clonally expanded peripheral T cells.

The trial excluded patients who had a history of autoimmune disease or were on systemic immunosuppression. Peripheral blood for TCR sequencing was collected from all dose cohorts at baseline, on cycle 4 day 1, and on cycle 7 day 1. The samples were drawn from a first-in-human, open-label, multicenter phase I dose-escalation trial of ivuxolimab. Adults with locally advanced or metastatic head and neck squamous cell, hepatocellular, melanoma or renal cell carcinoma were enrolled in the trial. CD4+ and CD8+ T cells were sorted separately from peripheral blood before TCR sequencing. The chain is assembled from TRBV6-6 and TRBJ2-7; TRBD1 aligns with 10 central bases. The receptor's source is an adult with an advanced solid tumor such as melanoma, head and neck, liver or kidney cancer. Sequenced here: CD4+ or CD8+ T cells sorted from blood, sampled in a trial of the OX40 agonist ivuxolimab. This receptor carries the CDR3 CASSNRDRGYEQYF. The nucleotide sequence is given as TGTGCCAGCAGCAACCGGGACAGGGGCTACGAGCAGTACTTC.